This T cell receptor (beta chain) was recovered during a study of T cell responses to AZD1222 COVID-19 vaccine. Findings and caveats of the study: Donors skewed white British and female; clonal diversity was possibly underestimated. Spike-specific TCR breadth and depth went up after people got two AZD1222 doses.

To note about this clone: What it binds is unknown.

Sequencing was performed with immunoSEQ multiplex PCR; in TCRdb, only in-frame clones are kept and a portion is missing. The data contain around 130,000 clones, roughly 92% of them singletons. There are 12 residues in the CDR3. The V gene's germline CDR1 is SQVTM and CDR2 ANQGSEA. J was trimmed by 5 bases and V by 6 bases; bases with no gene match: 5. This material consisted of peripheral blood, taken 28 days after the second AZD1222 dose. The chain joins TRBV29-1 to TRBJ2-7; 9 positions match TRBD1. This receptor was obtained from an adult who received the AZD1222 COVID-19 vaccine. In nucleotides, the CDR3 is TGCAGCGTCCCGGGACAGGGTGACGAGCAGTACTTC. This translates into CSVPGQGDEQYF.